Below are 24 T cell receptor beta chains sequenced from a single sample in a study of T cells after yellow fever vaccination. TCRdb re-analysed the 5' RACE reads in MiXCR, keeping a single row per CDR3 protein. The profile shows around 590,000 distinct CDR3 sequences, roughly an eighth of them singletons. The sample here was PBMCs, taken on the day of the yellow fever booster vaccination. The receptors here all came from a man aged 25-40 years who received the YFV17D yellow fever vaccine.

The V gene is TRBV4-2, the J gene TRBJ2-3; D may be TRBD1 or TRBD2 (5 bases each). The V gene's germline CDR1 is LGHNA and CDR2 YNFKEQ. Trimming took 1 base from V and 4 from J, leaving 12 bases between them. The CDR3 is 15 amino acids. CDR3 sequence (DNA): TGTGCCAGCAGCCAAGGTTCGGGACCAGCAGATACGCAGTATTTT. Translating gives CASSQGSGPADTQYF.

In its sample, this clonotype was seen a few times. The chain carries TRBV6-5 and TRBJ2-2, with D possibly being TRBD1 (5 bases). This CDR3 contains 15 residues. Trimming pared 0 bases from V and 10 bases from J, leaving 15 bases between. Germline lookup yields CDR1 MNHEY and CDR2 SVGAGI. CDR3 in DNA: TGTGCCAGCAGTTACTCGAGCAGGGATCCCGCGGAGCTGTTTTTT. This translates into CASSYSSRDPAELFF.

This clonotype came up a few times. The chain couples TRBV30 to TRBJ2-3, with D uncertain. This CDR3 has 12 residues. Trimming left V 4 bases short and J 6 bases short, with 11 bases between. Looked up from germline, CDR1 is GTSNPN and CDR2 is SVGIG (reference sequence). CDR3 DNA: TGTGCCTGGACTCAACTCACCGATACGCAGTATTTT. Protein product: CAWTQLTDTQYF.

This clonotype came up a few times. This sequence joins TRBV7-2 and TRBJ2-5; D gene ambiguous. The CDR3 is made up of 13 amino acids. The germline V and J ends were trimmed by 11 bases and 5 bases, with 18 bases remaining between them. Germline values: CDR1 SGHTA, CDR2 FQGNSA. The CDR3 is CACSAAPGETQYF. The CDR3 coding sequence is TGTGCCTGCTCTGCAGCCCCCGGGGAGACCCAGTACTTC.

A few counts support this clonotype. The CDR3 protein is CASSLVQDSSYNEQFF. Here the CDR3 DNA reads TGTGCCAGCAGCTTAGTCCAGGACAGCTCCTACAATGAGCAGTTCTTC. The chain uses TRBV7-9 and TRBJ2-1, with TRBD1 as a possible D gene (6 bases). The CDR3 contains 16 residues. The V and J ends lost 1 base and 0 bases respectively, with 10 bases between them. Germline V gene sequence: CDR1 SEHNR, CDR2 FQNEAQ (reference sequence). The full variable domain, with the rest looked up from reference TRBV7-9 and TRBJ2-1, is DTGVSQNPRHKITKRGQNVTFRCDPISEHNRLYWYRQTLGQGPEFLTYFQNEAQLEKSRLLSDRFSAERPKGSFSTLEIQRTEQGDSAMYLCASSLVQDSSYNEQFFGPGTRLTVL.

This clonotype has more than one count but fewer than ten. The CDR3 sequence is CSARDGRGQNEQFF. CDR3 nucleotide sequence: TGCAGTGCTAGAGATGGGCGGGGGCAGAATGAGCAGTTCTTC. The chain joins TRBV20-1 to TRBJ2-1, with TRBD2 as a possible D gene (7 bases). The V and J ends lost 0 bases and 7 bases respectively, with 13 bases between them. Per the germline V gene, CDR1 is DFQATT and CDR2 is SNEGSKA (reference sequence). CDR3 length equals 14 residues.

The CDR3 region is CASRIGNEQFF. In DNA form, the CDR3 reads TGTGCCAGCCGGATCGGGAATGAGCAGTTCTTC. The chain links TRBV7-9 to TRBJ2-1; D remains ambiguous. This CDR3 comprises 11 residues. In germline, CDR1 is SEHNR, CDR2 FQNEAQ (reference sequence). With 8 bases removed from V and 7 bases from J, the gap between germline ends came to 9 bases.

This clonotype was observed a single time. In nucleotides, the CDR3 is TGTGCCAGCAGTTACTCTCCGACTAGCGCCACTAATGAGCAGTTCTTC. As protein: CASSYSPTSATNEQFF. V usage is TRBV27 and J usage is TRBJ2-1; 8 bases fit TRBD2. Germline lookup yields CDR1 MNHEY and CDR2 SMNVEV (reference sequence). V was clipped by 4 bases and J by 7 bases; unmatched bases: 12. CDR3 length: 16 amino acids.

This clonotype was counted only a few times. The chain couples TRBV3-1 to TRBJ1-3; D uncertain. V was trimmed by 0 bases and J by 4 bases, leaving 10 bases between them. The CDR3 covers 15 residues. Germline V CDR1 and CDR2: LGHDT, YNNKEL (reference sequence). The CDR3 region has the DNA TGTGCCAGCAGCCAAGAACGAGTCGGAGGAAACACCATATATTTT. Protein product: CASSQERVGGNTIYF. The variable domain in full, with the rest retrieved from reference TRBV3-1 and TRBJ1-3, is DTAVSQTPKYLVTQMGNDKSIKCEQNLGHDTMYWYKQDSKKFLKIMFSYNNKELIINETVPNRFSPKSPDKAHLNLHINSLELGDSAVYFCASSQERVGGNTIYFGEGSWLTVV.

V gene TRBV29-1 combines with J gene TRBJ2-5, with TRBD1 as a possible D gene (6 bases). With 6 bases removed from V and 0 bases from J, the gap between germline ends came to 14 bases. Germline CDR1 and CDR2: SQVTM and ANQGSEA. The CDR3 is made up of 14 amino acids. The CDR3 nucleotides are TGCAGCGTAGGTGCCGGGACATACCAAGAGACCCAGTACTTC. Its translation: CSVGAGTYQETQYF.

This clonotype appeared many times. The chain recombines TRBV10-3 with TRBJ2-2, with 9 bases fitting TRBD1. This CDR3 is built from 13 residues. V gave up 6 bases and J gave up 5 bases; unmatched junction bases: 1. Germline V lookup: CDR1 ENHRY, CDR2 SYGVKD. The CDR3 nucleotides are TGTGCCATCAGACAGGGGGCGACCGGGGAGCTGTTTTTT. This translates into CAIRQGATGELFF.

The J gene is TRBJ2-1, the V gene TRBV7-8; TRBD2 aligns across 9 bases. V gave up 3 bases and J gave up 8 bases; unmatched junction bases: 8. The CDR3 covers 15 residues. CDR1 and CDR2 from the germline V gene are SGHVS and FQNEAQ. The CDR3 DNA reads as TGTGCCAGCAGCTTTGTTAGCGGGAGTATCTATGAGCAGTTCTTC. This codes for CASSFVSGSIYEQFF.

This CDR3 is CASSSSPGTGANTEAFF. The CDR3 DNA is TGTGCCAGCAGCTCCAGTCCCGGGACAGGGGCGAACACTGAAGCTTTCTTT. This chain links TRBV11-2 with TRBJ1-1, with 10 bases identical to TRBD1. Germline CDR1 is SGHAT and CDR2 is FQNNGV. V lost 4 bases and J lost 1; bases outside the gene matches: 9. The CDR3 contains 17 residues.

J is TRBJ1-2 and V is TRBV27; 10 bases are a match to TRBD1. CDR1 MNHEY and CDR2 SMNVEV come from the germline V gene (reference sequence). V shed 5 bases and J 4 bases; nucleotides not matched to a gene: 10. The length of the CDR3 is 16 residues. The CDR3 DNA sequence: TGTGCCAGCAGTCCCACCTACCGGGACAGGGGCTATGGCTACACCTTC. Protein: CASSPTYRDRGYGYTF.

The chain combines TRBV20-1 with TRBJ2-6; D gene ambiguous. V gave up 2 bases and J gave up 1 base, with 6 bases separating them. CDR1 DFQATT and CDR2 SNEGSKA come from the germline V gene (reference sequence). The CDR3 runs to 14 residues. The CDR3 spells CSARLGSGANVLTF. In DNA form, the CDR3 reads TGCAGTGCTAGATTGGGATCTGGGGCCAACGTCCTGACTTTC.

This chain links TRBV9 with TRBJ2-3; D is ambiguous. Germline V gene data show CDR1 as SGDLS and CDR2 as YYNGEE. The CDR3 runs to 13 residues. V was pared by 2 bases and J by 6 bases, with 10 bases between. Here the CDR3 DNA reads TGTGCCAGCAGCGTCCGCCCTCGGGATACGCAGTATTTT. It is translated as CASSVRPRDTQYF.

The chain employs TRBV7-9 and TRBJ2-7; D is possibly TRBD1 (5 bases). V shed 5 bases and J shed 4 bases, with 18 bases lying between them. This CDR3 is built from 15 residues. The germline V gene has CDR1 SEHNR and CDR2 FQNEAQ (reference sequence). The DNA of the CDR3 is TGTGCCAGCAGCCACTCAGGGATACTAAAATACGAGCAGTACTTC. Translating it yields CASSHSGILKYEQYF. The full variable domain, with the rest looked up from reference TRBV7-9 and TRBJ2-7, is DTGVSQNPRHKITKRGQNVTFRCDPISEHNRLYWYRQTLGQGPEFLTYFQNEAQLEKSRLLSDRFSAERPKGSFSTLEIQRTEQGDSAMYLCASSHSGILKYEQYFGPGTRLTVT.

V usage is TRBV11-2 and J usage is TRBJ2-7; D not resolved. There are 14 residues in the CDR3. Trimming took 4 bases from V and 2 from J, leaving 12 bases between them. Germline V lookup: CDR1 SGHAT, CDR2 FQNNGV. The CDR3 sequence is CASSSPSRPYEQYF. Here the CDR3 DNA reads TGTGCCAGCAGCTCCCCCTCCCGACCCTACGAGCAGTACTTC.

This clonotype was seen at least ten times. The rearrangement joins TRBV5-1 to TRBJ2-1; D remains unclear. The CDR3 contains 16 residues. V was pared by 4 bases and J by 4 bases, with 18 bases between. CDR1 is SGHRS and CDR2 is YFSETQ in the germline V gene. Here the CDR3 DNA reads TGCGCCAGCAGCCCGCCAATGGATTCTTTGTACAATGAGCAGTTCTTC. Its translation: CASSPPMDSLYNEQFF.

The chain carries TRBV10-3 and TRBJ1-6, with 11 bases that match TRBD1. The V gene's germline CDR1 is ENHRY and CDR2 SYGVKD. The junction had 5 bases not matched to a gene; V was cut back by 6 bases and J by 7 bases. The CDR3 loop spans 15 amino acids. Here the CDR3 reads CAIRGQGVGNSPLHF. As DNA, the CDR3 is TGTGCCATCAGGGGACAGGGGGTCGGGAATTCACCCCTCCACTTT.

The rearrangement links TRBV7-9 to TRBJ1-2, with D unclear. Germline V gives CDR1 SEHNR, CDR2 FQNEAQ (reference sequence). Trimming took off 5 bases at V and 7 bases at J, with 14 bases between the two ends. CDR3 size: 13 residues. In nucleotides, the CDR3 is TGTGCCAGCAGCCGTGGACGGGAGGCTGGCTACACCTTC. Translation: CASSRGREAGYTF. The variable domain in full, completed from reference TRBV7-9 and TRBJ1-2, reads DTGVSQNPRHKITKRGQNVTFRCDPISEHNRLYWYRQTLGQGPEFLTYFQNEAQLEKSRLLSDRFSAERPKGSFSTLEIQRTEQGDSAMYLCASSRGREAGYTFGSGTRLTVV.

The chain couples TRBV12-5 to TRBJ2-2; D call uncertain. CDR1 LGHNT and CDR2 FRNRAP come from the germline V gene. The CDR3 loop spans 15 amino acids. V was shortened by 7 bases and J by 0 bases, with 12 bases between the two germline ends. The CDR3 DNA reads as TGTGCTAGTGTCTGGGAAGACCCGAACACCGGGGAGCTGTTTTTT. This codes for CASVWEDPNTGELFF.

This clonotype occurred a few times. The V and J genes are TRBV5-6 and TRBJ2-2; the D gene is possibly TRBD1 (5 bases). CDR3 length equals 15 residues. Germline values: CDR1 SGHDT, CDR2 YYEEEE. V dropped 1 base and J dropped 1 base, with 8 bases sitting between them. Written as DNA, the CDR3 is TGTGCCAGCAGCTTGAACAGGAGGAACACCGGGGAGCTGTTTTTT. This translates into CASSLNRRNTGELFF. The complete variable domain, with remaining parts taken from reference TRBV5-6 and TRBJ2-2, reads DAGVTQSPTHLIKTRGQQVTLRCSPKSGHDTVSWYQQALGQGPQFIFQYYEEEERQRGNFPDRFSGHQFPNYSSELNVNALLLGDSALYLCASSLNRRNTGELFFGEGSRLTVL.

The chain combines TRBV29-1 with TRBJ2-7; 10 bases align to TRBD2. V was pared by 4 bases and J by 7 bases, with 13 bases of the junction left unmatched. The CDR3 sequence is 15 residues long. Germline loops: CDR1 SQVTM, CDR2 ANQGSEA. The CDR3 nucleotides are TGCAGCGTTGGGCGGGAGCGGGAGGGCGATGAAGAGCAGTACTTC. It translates to CSVGREREGDEEQYF.